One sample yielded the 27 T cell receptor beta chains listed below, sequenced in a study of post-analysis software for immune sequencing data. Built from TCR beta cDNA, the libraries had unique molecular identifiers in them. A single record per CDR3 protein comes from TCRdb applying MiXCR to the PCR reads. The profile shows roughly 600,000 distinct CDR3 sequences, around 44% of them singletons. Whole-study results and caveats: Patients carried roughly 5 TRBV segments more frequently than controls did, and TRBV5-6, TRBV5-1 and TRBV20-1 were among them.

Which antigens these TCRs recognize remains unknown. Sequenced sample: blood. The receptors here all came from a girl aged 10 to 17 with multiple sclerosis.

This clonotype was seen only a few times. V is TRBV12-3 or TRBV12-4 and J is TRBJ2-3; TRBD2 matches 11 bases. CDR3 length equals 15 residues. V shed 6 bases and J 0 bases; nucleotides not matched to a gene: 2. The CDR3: CASRRTSGSTDTQYF. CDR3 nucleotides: TGTGCCAGCAGACGGACTAGCGGGAGCACAGATACGCAGTATTTT.

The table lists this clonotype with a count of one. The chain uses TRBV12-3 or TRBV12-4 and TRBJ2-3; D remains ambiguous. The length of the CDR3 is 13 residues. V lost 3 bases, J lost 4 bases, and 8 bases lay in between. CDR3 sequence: CASSFVLADTQYF. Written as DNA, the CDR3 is TGTGCCAGCAGTTTTGTATTAGCAGATACGCAGTATTTT.

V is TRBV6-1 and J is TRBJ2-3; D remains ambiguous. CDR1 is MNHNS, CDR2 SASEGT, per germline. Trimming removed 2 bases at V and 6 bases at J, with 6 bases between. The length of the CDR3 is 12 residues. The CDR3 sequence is CASSESADTQYF. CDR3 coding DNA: TGTGCCAGCAGTGAATCAGCGGATACGCAGTATTTT.

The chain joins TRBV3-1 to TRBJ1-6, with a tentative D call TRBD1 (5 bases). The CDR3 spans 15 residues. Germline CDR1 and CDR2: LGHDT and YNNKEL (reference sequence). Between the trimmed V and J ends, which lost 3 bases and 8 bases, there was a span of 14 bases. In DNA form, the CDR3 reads TGTGCCAGCAGCCACGGCGGGACGGCGGATTCACCCCTCCACTTT. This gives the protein CASSHGGTADSPLHF. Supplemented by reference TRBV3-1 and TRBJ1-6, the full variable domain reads DTAVSQTPKYLVTQMGNDKSIKCEQNLGHDTMYWYKQDSKKFLKIMFSYNNKELIINETVPNRFSPKSPDKAHLNLHINSLELGDSAVYFCASSHGGTADSPLHFGNGTRLTVT.

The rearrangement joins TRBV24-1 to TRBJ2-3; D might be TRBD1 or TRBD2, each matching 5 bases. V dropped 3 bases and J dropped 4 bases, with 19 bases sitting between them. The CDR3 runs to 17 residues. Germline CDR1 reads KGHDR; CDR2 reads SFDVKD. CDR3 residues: CATSDAPGPRSPDTQYF. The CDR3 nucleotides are TGTGCCACCAGTGATGCCCCGGGACCTCGATCCCCAGATACGCAGTATTTT.

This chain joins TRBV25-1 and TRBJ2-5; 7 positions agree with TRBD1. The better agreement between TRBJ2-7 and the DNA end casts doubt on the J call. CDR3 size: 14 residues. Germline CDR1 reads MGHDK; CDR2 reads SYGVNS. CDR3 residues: CASSAGQPAYEQYF. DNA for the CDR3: TGTGCCAGCAGTGCGGGACAGCCCGCCTACGAGCAGTACTTC.

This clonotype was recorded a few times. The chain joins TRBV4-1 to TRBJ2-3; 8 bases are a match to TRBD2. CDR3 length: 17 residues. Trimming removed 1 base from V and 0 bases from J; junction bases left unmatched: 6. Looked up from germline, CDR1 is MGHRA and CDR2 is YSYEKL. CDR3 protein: CASSQGRRGASTDTQYF. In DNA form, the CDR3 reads TGCGCCAGCAGCCAAGGGAGGCGGGGGGCTAGCACAGATACGCAGTATTTT.

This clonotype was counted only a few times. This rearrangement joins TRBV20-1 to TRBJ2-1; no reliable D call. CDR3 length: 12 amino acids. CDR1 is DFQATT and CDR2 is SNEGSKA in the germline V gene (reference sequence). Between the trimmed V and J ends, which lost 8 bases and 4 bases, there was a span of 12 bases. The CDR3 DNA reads TGCAGTCCAGTGGTAACTTACAATGAGCAGTTCTTC. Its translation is CSPVVTYNEQFF.

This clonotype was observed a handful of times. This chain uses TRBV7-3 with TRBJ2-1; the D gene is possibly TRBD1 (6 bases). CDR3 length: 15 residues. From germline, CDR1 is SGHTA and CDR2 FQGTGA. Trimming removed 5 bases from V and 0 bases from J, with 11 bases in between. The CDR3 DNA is TGTGCCAGCAGCCCAGGCAGGGGCTCCTACAATGAGCAGTTCTTC. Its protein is CASSPGRGSYNEQFF.

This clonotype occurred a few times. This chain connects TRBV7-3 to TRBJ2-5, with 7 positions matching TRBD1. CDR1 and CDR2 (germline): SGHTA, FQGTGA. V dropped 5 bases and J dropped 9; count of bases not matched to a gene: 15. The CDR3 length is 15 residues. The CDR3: CASSPRGQSKGAQYF. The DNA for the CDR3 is TGTGCCAGCAGCCCCAGGGGACAGTCCAAGGGGGCCCAGTACTTC.

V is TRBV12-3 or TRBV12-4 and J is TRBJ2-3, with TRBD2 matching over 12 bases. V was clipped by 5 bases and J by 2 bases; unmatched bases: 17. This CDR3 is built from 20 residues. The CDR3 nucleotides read TGTGCCAGCAGTCTGGGACTAGCGGGCCCCACGGCATCACTCACAGATACGCAGTATTTT. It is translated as CASSLGLAGPTASLTDTQYF.

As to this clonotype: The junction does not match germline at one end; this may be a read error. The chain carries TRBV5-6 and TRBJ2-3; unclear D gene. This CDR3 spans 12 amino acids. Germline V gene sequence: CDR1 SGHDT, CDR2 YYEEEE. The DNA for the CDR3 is TGTGCCGGCAGCCCCGGCTGGGATACGCAGTATTTT. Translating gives CAGSPGWDTQYF.

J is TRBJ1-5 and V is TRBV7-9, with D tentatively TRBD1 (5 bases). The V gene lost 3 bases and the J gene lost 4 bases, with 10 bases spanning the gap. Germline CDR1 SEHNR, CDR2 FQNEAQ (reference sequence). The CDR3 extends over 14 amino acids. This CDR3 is CASSLQGANQPQHF. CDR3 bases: TGTGCCAGCAGCTTGCAGGGTGCGAATCAGCCCCAGCATTTT.

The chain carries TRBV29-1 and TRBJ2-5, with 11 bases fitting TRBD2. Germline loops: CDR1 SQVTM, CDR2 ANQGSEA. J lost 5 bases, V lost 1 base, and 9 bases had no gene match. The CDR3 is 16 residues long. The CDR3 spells CSVEGELAGGRETQYF. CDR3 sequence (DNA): TGCAGCGTTGAAGGAGAGCTAGCGGGGGGCCGGGAGACCCAGTACTTC.

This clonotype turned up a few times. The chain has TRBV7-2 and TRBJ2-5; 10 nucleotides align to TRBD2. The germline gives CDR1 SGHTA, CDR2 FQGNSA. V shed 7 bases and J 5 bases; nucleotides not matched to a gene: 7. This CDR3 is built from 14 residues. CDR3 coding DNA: TGTGCCAGCACCCAAGCGGGGGGGTCGGAGACCCAGTACTTC. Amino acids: CASTQAGGSETQYF.

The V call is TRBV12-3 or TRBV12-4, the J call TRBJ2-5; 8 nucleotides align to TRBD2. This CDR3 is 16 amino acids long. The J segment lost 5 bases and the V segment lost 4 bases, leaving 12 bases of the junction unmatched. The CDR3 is CASSYRLAGRKETQYF. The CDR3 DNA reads TGTGCCAGCAGTTATAGGCTAGCGGGCCGGAAGGAGACCCAGTACTTC.

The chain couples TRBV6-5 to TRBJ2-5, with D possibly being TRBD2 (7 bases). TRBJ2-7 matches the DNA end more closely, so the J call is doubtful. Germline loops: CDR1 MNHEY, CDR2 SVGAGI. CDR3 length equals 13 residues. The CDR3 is CAARGASASEQYF. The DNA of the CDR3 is TGTGCCGCCCGGGGGGCTAGCGCTAGCGAGCAGTACTTC.

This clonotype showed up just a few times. CDR3 protein: CASSLEGQVTHEQYF. CDR3 DNA sequence: TGTGCCAGCAGCTTAGAAGGACAGGTTACCCACGAGCAGTACTTC. The rearrangement joins TRBV7-2 to TRBJ2-7; 7 bases are a match to TRBD1. V dropped 1 base and J dropped 5; count of bases not matched to a gene: 8. This CDR3 comprises 15 residues. Germline V gene sequence: CDR1 SGHTA, CDR2 FQGNSA.

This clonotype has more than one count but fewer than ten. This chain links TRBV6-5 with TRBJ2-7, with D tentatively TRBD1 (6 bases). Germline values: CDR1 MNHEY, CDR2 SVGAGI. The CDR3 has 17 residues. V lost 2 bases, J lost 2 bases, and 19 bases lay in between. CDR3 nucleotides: TGTGCCAGCAGTTACCAAGCCACAGGGACCATACCCTACGAGCAGTACTTC. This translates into CASSYQATGTIPYEQYF.

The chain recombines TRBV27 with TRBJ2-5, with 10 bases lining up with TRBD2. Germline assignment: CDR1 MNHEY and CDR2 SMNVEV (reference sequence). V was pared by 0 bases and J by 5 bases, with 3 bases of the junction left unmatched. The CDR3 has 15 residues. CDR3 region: CASSLSGLAEETQYF. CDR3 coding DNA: TGTGCCAGCAGTTTATCCGGACTAGCGGAGGAGACCCAGTACTTC.

CDR3 protein: CASTIGTGLYNEQFF. For the CDR3, the DNA is TGCGCCAGCACAATCGGGACGGGTCTCTACAATGAGCAGTTCTTC. This chain joins TRBV5-1 and TRBJ2-1, with D perhaps matching TRBD1 or TRBD2 (5 bases each). The germline V gene has CDR1 SGHRS and CDR2 YFSETQ. The V end was cut by 6 bases, the J end by 3 bases, with 16 bases between. The CDR3 consists of 15 residues.

DNA of the CDR3: TGTGCCAGCAGACCAGGGTTGGGCACTGAAGCTTTCTTT. It encodes CASRPGLGTEAFF. This sequence joins TRBV25-1 and TRBJ1-1; possibly TRBD1 for D (5 bases). The germline V gene has CDR1 MGHDK and CDR2 SYGVNS. The length of the CDR3 is 13 residues. V was trimmed by 6 bases and J by 4 bases, leaving 12 bases between them.

CDR3 loop: CASTGGGQETQYF. DNA for the CDR3: TGCGCCAGCACCGGGGGGGGCCAAGAGACCCAGTACTTC. The chain uses TRBV5-1 and TRBJ2-5; 8 nucleotides align to TRBD2. The germline CDR1 and CDR2 sequences are SGHRS and YFSETQ. V was pared by 6 bases and J by 1 base, with 2 bases of the junction left unmatched. The CDR3 loop spans 13 amino acids.

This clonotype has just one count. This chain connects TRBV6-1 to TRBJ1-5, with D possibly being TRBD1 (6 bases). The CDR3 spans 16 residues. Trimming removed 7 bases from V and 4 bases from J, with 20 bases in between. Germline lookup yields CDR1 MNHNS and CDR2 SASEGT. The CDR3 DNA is TGTGCCAGCACCACCCGTGGCGGGGGCTGGAATCAGCCCCAGCATTTT. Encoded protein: CASTTRGGGWNQPQHF.

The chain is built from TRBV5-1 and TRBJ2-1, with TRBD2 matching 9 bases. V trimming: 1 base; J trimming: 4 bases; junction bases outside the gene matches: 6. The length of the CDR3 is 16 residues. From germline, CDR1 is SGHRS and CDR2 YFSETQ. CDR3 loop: CASSLSIAGAYNEQFF. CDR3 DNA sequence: TGCGCCAGCAGCTTGTCGATAGCGGGGGCTTACAATGAGCAGTTCTTC.

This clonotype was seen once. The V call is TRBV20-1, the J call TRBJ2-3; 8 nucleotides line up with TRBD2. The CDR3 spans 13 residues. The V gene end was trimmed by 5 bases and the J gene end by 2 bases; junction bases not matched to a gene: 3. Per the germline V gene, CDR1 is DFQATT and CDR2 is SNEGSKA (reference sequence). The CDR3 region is CSALREATDTQYF. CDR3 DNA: TGCAGTGCTCTGCGGGAGGCCACAGATACGCAGTATTTT.

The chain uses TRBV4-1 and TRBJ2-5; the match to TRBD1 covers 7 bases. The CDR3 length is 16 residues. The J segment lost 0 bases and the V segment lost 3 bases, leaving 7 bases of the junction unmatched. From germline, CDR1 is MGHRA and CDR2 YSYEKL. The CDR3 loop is CASSHRTGLYQETQYF. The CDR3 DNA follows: TGCGCCAGCAGCCACCGGACAGGCCTGTACCAAGAGACCCAGTACTTC.